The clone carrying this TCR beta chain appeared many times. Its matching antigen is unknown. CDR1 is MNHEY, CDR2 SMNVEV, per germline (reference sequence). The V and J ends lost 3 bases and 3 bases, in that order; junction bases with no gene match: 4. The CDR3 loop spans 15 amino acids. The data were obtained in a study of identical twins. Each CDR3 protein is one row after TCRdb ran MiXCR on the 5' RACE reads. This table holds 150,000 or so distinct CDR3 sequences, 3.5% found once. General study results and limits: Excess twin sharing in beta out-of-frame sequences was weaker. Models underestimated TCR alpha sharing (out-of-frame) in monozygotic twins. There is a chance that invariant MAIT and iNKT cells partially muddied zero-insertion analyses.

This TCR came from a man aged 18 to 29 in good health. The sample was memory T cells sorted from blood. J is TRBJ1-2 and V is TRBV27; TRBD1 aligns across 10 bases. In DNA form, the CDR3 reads TGTGCCAGCAGTTTCTCGGACAGGGGGGACTATGGCTACACCTTC. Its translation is CASSFSDRGDYGYTF.